The 24 T cell receptor beta chains below were found in one sample sequenced in a study of T-cell memory formation after mild COVID-19. MiXCR was run by TCRdb on the 5' RACE reads, yielding one entry per CDR3 protein. The data show 300,000 to 400,000 distinct CDR3 sequences, with around 15% seen just once and about 20% held by the top ten. The sample taken for sequencing was PBMCs or a T cell subset sorted from them (not recorded which). Source of these receptors: a man younger than 35 who had mild COVID-19 (a few samples of this study predate the infection). Cell type and time point are not known.

This clonotype was observed a few times. The CDR3, as DNA: TGCGCCAGCAGACTCGACAGCCGAAGCTCCTACGAGCAGTACTTC. Protein sequence: CASRLDSRSSYEQYF. The J gene is TRBJ2-7, the V gene TRBV5-1; weak D call: TRBD1 (5 bases). Germline assignment: CDR1 SGHRS and CDR2 YFSETQ. V gave up 5 bases and J gave up 0 bases, with 15 bases separating them. This CDR3 has 15 amino acids.

The chain recombines TRBV6-2 or TRBV6-3 with TRBJ2-7; 7 bases map to TRBD2. The CDR3 consists of 12 residues. V shed 4 bases, J shed 9 bases, and the junction held 6 bases outside the gene matches. From germline, CDR1 is MNHEY and CDR2 SVGEGT. In nucleotides, the CDR3 is TGTGCCAGCAGTTCTGGACTAGTCGGGCAGTACGTC. It specifies CASSSGLVGQYV.

V gene TRBV20-1 combines with J gene TRBJ2-3, with 16 bases aligning to TRBD2. CDR1 is DFQATT and CDR2 is SNEGSKA in the germline V gene (reference sequence). The length of the CDR3 is 17 residues. J gave up 4 bases and V 2 bases, and 6 bases lay outside the gene matches. This chain's CDR3 is CSARTPGLAGGPDTQYF. The CDR3 bases are TGCAGTGCTAGAACCCCGGGACTAGCGGGGGGGCCAGATACGCAGTATTTT.

V and J are TRBV4-3 and TRBJ2-2; 10 nucleotides agree with TRBD1. With V trimmed by 7 bases and J by 4 bases, 6 bases remained unmatched. Germline assignment: CDR1 LGHNA and CDR2 YSLEER. This CDR3 spans 15 amino acids. The CDR3 DNA reads TGCGCCAGCAACTGGGACAGGGGTGGCACCGGGGAGCTGTTTTTT. Encoded protein: CASNWDRGGTGELFF.

This clonotype was detected only a few times. The chain combines TRBV25-1 with TRBJ1-2; no firm D call. CDR3 length: 12 amino acids. The V gene lost 6 bases and the J gene lost 8 bases, with 13 bases spanning the gap. Germline V gene lookup returns CDR1 MGHDK and CDR2 SYGVNS. The CDR3 protein is CASSLSREGYTF. Written as DNA, the CDR3 is TGTGCCAGCAGCCTGTCACGGGAGGGCTACACCTTC.

The V gene is TRBV7-9, the J gene TRBJ1-2; D gene ambiguous. This CDR3 has 11 amino acids. Looked up from germline, CDR1 is SEHNR and CDR2 is FQNEAQ (reference sequence). Trimming shortened V by 4 bases and J by 13 bases, and 13 bases separated the two germline ends. Here the CDR3 DNA reads TGTGCCAGCAGCTCCGGTGGAGACTGCACCTTC. Its translation is CASSSGGDCTF.

This clonotype was seen more than once but under ten times. The V call is TRBV5-6, the J call TRBJ1-1; D is undetermined. Looked up from germline, CDR1 is SGHDT and CDR2 is YYEEEE. This CDR3 spans 13 amino acids. V shed 0 bases and J shed 11 bases, with 14 bases lying between them. The CDR3 reads CASSLVSHNEAFF. DNA of the CDR3: TGTGCCAGCAGCTTGGTGTCACACAACGAGGCTTTCTTT. The entire variable domain, with the rest obtained from reference TRBV5-6 and TRBJ1-1, is as follows: DAGVTQSPTHLIKTRGQQVTLRCSPKSGHDTVSWYQQALGQGPQFIFQYYEEEERQRGNFPDRFSGHQFPNYSSELNVNALLLGDSALYLCASSLVSHNEAFFGQGTRLTVV.

The CDR3 sequence: CASSQDSGGGEKLFF. The CDR3 bases are TGCGCCAGCAGCCAAGATTCAGGGGGCGGAGAAAAACTGTTTTTT. J is TRBJ1-4 and V is TRBV4-1; TRBD1 matches 8 bases. Trimming at V came to 0 bases and at J to 8 bases, leaving 5 bases not matched to a gene. The CDR3 loop spans 15 amino acids. The germline gives CDR1 MGHRA, CDR2 YSYEKL.

This clonotype turned up a few times. The gene calls are TRBV7-9 and TRBJ2-7; 10 bases match TRBD1. Germline V CDR1 and CDR2: SEHNR, FQNEAQ (reference sequence). Trimming cost V 5 bases and J 9 bases; bases outside gene matches: 10. CDR3 size: 14 residues. The chain's CDR3 is CASSPGQGGPRQYF. DNA for the CDR3: TGTGCCAGCAGCCCTGGACAGGGGGGACCGAGGCAGTACTTC. Based on the CDR3 plus reference TRBV7-9 and TRBJ2-7, the full variable domain is DTGVSQNPRHKITKRGQNVTFRCDPISEHNRLYWYRQTLGQGPEFLTYFQNEAQLEKSRLLSDRFSAERPKGSFSTLEIQRTEQGDSAMYLCASSPGQGGPRQYFGPGTRLTVT.

This clonotype showed up just a few times. This chain links TRBV24-1 with TRBJ1-2; the match to TRBD1 covers 7 bases. The CDR3 runs 13 residues. With 7 bases clipped from V and 6 bases from J, the junction kept 7 bases outside the gene matches. Germline V gene sequence: CDR1 KGHDR, CDR2 SFDVKD. The CDR3 DNA reads TGTGCCACCAGCAGGGGGTGGGAAGATGGCTACACCTTC. It is translated as CATSRGWEDGYTF.

Only a few counts were recorded for this clonotype. The chain couples TRBV10-3 to TRBJ1-2, with TRBD1 as a possible D gene (5 bases). This CDR3 contains 11 residues. CDR1 and CDR2 from the germline V gene are ENHRY and SYGVKD. The V end lost 3 bases, the J end lost 13 bases, and 12 bases lay between the germline ends. In DNA, the CDR3 is TGTGCCATCAGTGAAGCAGGGAGTTGCACCTTC. As protein: CAISEAGSCTF.

The CDR3 loop is CATSDGPQETQYF. In DNA, the CDR3 is TGTGCCACCAGTGACGGACCTCAAGAGACCCAGTACTTC. This chain links TRBV24-1 with TRBJ2-5; no reliable D call. The germline V and J ends were trimmed by 4 bases and 2 bases, with 7 bases remaining between them. Germline V gives CDR1 KGHDR, CDR2 SFDVKD. The CDR3 runs to 13 residues.

The chain is built from TRBV7-2 and TRBJ2-6; 8 positions match TRBD1. The V gene's germline CDR1 is SGHTA and CDR2 FQGNSA. This CDR3 is built from 16 residues. The J segment lost 4 bases and the V segment lost 5 bases, leaving 7 bases of the junction unmatched. The CDR3 region has the DNA TGTGCCAGCAGCGTACGGACAGGGAGCGGGGCCAACGTCCTGACTTTC. Protein product: CASSVRTGSGANVLTF.

V and J are TRBV20-1 and TRBJ2-2, with D perhaps matching TRBD2 (6 bases). V lost 6 bases to trimming and J lost 4 bases, with 9 bases between them. The germline V gene has CDR1 DFQATT and CDR2 SNEGSKA (reference sequence). The CDR3 is made up of 12 amino acids. The CDR3 sequence is CSAGGVTGELFF. As DNA, the CDR3 is TGCAGTGCCGGCGGGGTCACCGGGGAGCTGTTTTTT.

This clonotype was seen a handful of times. V is TRBV7-2 and J is TRBJ1-1, with D perhaps matching TRBD1 (6 bases). CDR1 is SGHTA and CDR2 is FQGNSA in the germline V gene. V was trimmed by 1 base and J by 0 bases, leaving 9 bases between them. The CDR3 loop spans 15 amino acids. The CDR3 sequence: CASSLDQGLNTEAFF. The CDR3 bases are TGTGCCAGCAGCTTAGATCAGGGGCTGAACACTGAAGCTTTCTTT. Full variable domain (rest looked up from reference TRBV7-2 and TRBJ1-1): GAGVSQSPSNKVTEKGKDVELRCDPISGHTALYWYRQSLGQGLEFLIYFQGNSAPDKSGLPSDRFSAERTGGSVSTLTIQRTQQEDSAVYLCASSLDQGLNTEAFFGQGTRLTVV.

The chain joins TRBV3-1 to TRBJ1-3; no clear D. The germline CDR1 and CDR2 sequences are LGHDT and YNNKEL (reference sequence). The V end lost 3 bases, the J end lost 0 bases, and 15 bases lay between the germline ends. The CDR3 contains 17 residues. CDR3 DNA sequence: TGTGCCAGCAGCCATCAGGCGGCTTTGAGCTCTGGAAACACCATATATTTT. The encoded protein is CASSHQAALSSGNTIYF. The full variable domain, with the rest looked up from reference TRBV3-1 and TRBJ1-3, is DTAVSQTPKYLVTQMGNDKSIKCEQNLGHDTMYWYKQDSKKFLKIMFSYNNKELIINETVPNRFSPKSPDKAHLNLHINSLELGDSAVYFCASSHQAALSSGNTIYFGEGSWLTVV.

This clonotype was seen only a few times. J is TRBJ2-7 and V is TRBV7-3; possible D gene TRBD1, 6 bases. V lost 5 bases and J lost 3, with 17 bases in between. Germline CDR1 is SGHTA and CDR2 is FQGTGA. This CDR3 has 15 residues. The CDR3: CASSPTGSVHYEQYV. CDR3 coding DNA: TGTGCCAGCAGCCCCACAGGGTCAGTTCACTACGAGCAGTACGTC.

This chain connects TRBV7-2 to TRBJ2-7; TRBD2 might be the D (6 bases). The CDR3 is 15 residues long. Trimming shortened V by 2 bases and J by 0 bases, and 11 bases separated the two germline ends. Germline loops: CDR1 SGHTA, CDR2 FQGNSA. The CDR3 coding sequence is TGTGCCAGCAGCTTACATTTCGGGAGCTCCTACGAGCAGTACGTC. It specifies CASSLHFGSSYEQYV.

The chain has TRBV7-3 and TRBJ2-7; 11 bases line up with TRBD1. Germline-derived CDR1 and CDR2 are SGHTA and FQGTGA. Trimming removed 2 bases from V and 3 bases from J; junction bases left unmatched: 3. CDR3 length equals 15 residues. The CDR3 coding sequence is TGTGCCAGCAGCTTATTGGGGACAGGGGGCTACGAGCAGTACTTC. Translating it yields CASSLLGTGGYEQYF.

In nucleotides, the CDR3 is TGTGCCAGCAACATAGAGCCCCAGCATTTT. Translated, it gives CASNIEPQHF. The chain uses TRBV6-6 and TRBJ1-5; D unclear. This CDR3 has 10 residues. V dropped 7 bases and J dropped 8 bases, with 6 bases sitting between them. Germline values: CDR1 MNHNY, CDR2 SVGAGI (reference sequence).

The chain is built from TRBV4-2 and TRBJ2-1, with TRBD2 identical over 10 bases. CDR1 LGHNA and CDR2 YNFKEQ come from the germline V gene. The CDR3 has 17 residues. J gave up 7 bases and V 3 bases, and 12 bases lay outside the gene matches. The CDR3 region has the DNA TGTGCCAGCAGCCAGGCGGCCGTCCTAGCGGGGGCTAATGAGCAGTTCTTC. Its translation is CASSQAAVLAGANEQFF.

This clonotype has a handful of counts. This chain connects TRBV4-1 to TRBJ1-6, with D perhaps matching TRBD1 (5 bases). The germline CDR1 and CDR2 sequences are MGHRA and YSYEKL. V was cut by 4 bases and J by 11 bases, with 15 bases left in between. CDR3 length: 14 residues. CDR3: CASSPRDGHPPLHF. The CDR3, as DNA: TGCGCCAGCAGCCCCCGGGACGGTCATCCACCCCTCCACTTT.

The chain combines TRBV11-2 with TRBJ2-7, with 8 bases aligning to TRBD2. Unmatched junction bases numbered 8, after V lost 4 bases and J lost 6 bases. This CDR3 spans 14 amino acids. CDR1 and CDR2 from the germline V gene are SGHAT and FQNNGV. The CDR3 sequence: CASSYAGGSREQYF. The CDR3 DNA reads as TGTGCCAGCAGCTACGCGGGAGGAAGTCGCGAGCAGTACTTC.

This clonotype turned up a few times. This could be a read error, since a much larger clone is one nucleotide away. The chain couples TRBV3-1 to TRBJ2-1; D is possibly TRBD1 (5 bases). This CDR3 has 15 residues. Germline V CDR1 and CDR2: LGHDT, YNNKEL (reference sequence). Here the CDR3 DNA reads TGTGCCAGCAGCAAAAGGGCCGACAGTTACACTGAGCAGTTCTTC. Protein: CASSKRADSYTEQFF.